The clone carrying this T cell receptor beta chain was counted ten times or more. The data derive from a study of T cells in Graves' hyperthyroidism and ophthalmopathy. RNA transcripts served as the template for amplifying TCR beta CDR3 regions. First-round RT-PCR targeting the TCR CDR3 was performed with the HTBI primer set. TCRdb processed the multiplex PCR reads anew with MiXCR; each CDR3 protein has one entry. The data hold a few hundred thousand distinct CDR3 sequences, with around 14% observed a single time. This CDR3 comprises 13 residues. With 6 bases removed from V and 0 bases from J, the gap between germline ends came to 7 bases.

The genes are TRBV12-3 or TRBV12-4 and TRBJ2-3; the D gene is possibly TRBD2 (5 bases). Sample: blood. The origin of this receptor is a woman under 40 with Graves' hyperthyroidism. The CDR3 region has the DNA TGTGCCAGCAGGGAGGATAGCACAGATACGCAGTATTTT. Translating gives CASREDSTDTQYF.